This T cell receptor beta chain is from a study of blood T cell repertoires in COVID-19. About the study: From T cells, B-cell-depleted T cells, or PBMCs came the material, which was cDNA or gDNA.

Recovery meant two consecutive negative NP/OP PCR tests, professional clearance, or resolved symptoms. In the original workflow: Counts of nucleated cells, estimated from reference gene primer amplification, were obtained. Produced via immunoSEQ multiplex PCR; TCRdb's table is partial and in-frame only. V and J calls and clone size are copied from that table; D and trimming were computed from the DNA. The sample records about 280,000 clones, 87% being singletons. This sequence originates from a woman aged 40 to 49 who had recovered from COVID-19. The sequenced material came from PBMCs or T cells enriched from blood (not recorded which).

The CDR3 DNA sequence: TGTGCCAGCAGCGCCTTGGACTTCCTCGGAGGTGGCTACACCTTC. This encodes CASSALDFLGGGYTF. V gene TRBV7-8 combines with J gene TRBJ1-2; D not resolved. V was trimmed by 5 bases and J by 7 bases, leaving 20 bases between them. Germline lookup yields CDR1 SGHVS and CDR2 FQNEAQ. The CDR3 length is 15 residues.